Following are 18 T cell receptor beta chains from one sample sequenced in a study of vaccination and CD4 T cells after COVID-19 (dated by TCRdb to between 2021 and 2024). Their target antigens are unknown. The treatment or condition label here, explained by the study, means: roughly ten-day PBMC culture with coronavirus spike peptide pools or control peptides (ViraFEST assay). Library preparation was by PCR. Sequencing used an Illumina iSeq 100. At the Johns Hopkins FTIC core, DNA from the cultured CD4+ T cells underwent TCR sequencing with the Oncomine TCR Beta short-read assay. TCRdb itself trimmed the public reads at Q25 with fastp, ran MiXCR and retained productive beta chains. Each record represents a unique CDR3 protein, reported with the most common genes and DNA among its rows. Present in this sample are 15,000 to 20,000 distinct CDR3 sequences, 53% of which were seen just once. Under 20% of the sample is held by the ten biggest clonotypes.

Material: CD4+ T cells from blood, cultured in vitro, obtained before SARS-CoV-2 vaccination. The receptors were sampled from a human donor who had recovered from COVID-19.

The rearrangement links TRBV29-1 to TRBJ2-1; 12 bases match TRBD2. CDR3 length equals 13 residues. Trimming cost V 7 bases and J 8 bases; bases outside gene matches: 6. The V gene's germline CDR1 is SQVTM and CDR2 ANQGSEA. The CDR3 coding sequence is TGCAGCGCGACTAGCGGGGGCGTGGATGAGCAGTTCTTC. Its translation: CSATSGGVDEQFF.

The V gene is TRBV19, the J gene TRBJ1-5, with 11 bases fitting TRBD1. The germline gives CDR1 LNHDA, CDR2 SQIVND (reference sequence). The CDR3 contains 12 residues. With V trimmed by 11 bases and J by 7 bases, 4 bases remained unmatched. The CDR3 bases are TGTGCCGGACAGGGGGCGGGGCAGCCCCAGCATTTT. The encoded protein is CAGQGAGQPQHF.

The V call is TRBV20-1, the J call TRBJ2-5; tentative D call: TRBD1 (6 bases). The CDR3 spans 15 residues. V was pared by 6 bases and J by 1 base, with 18 bases between. Germline V gene sequence: CDR1 DFQATT, CDR2 SNEGSKA (reference sequence). In DNA, the CDR3 is TGCAGTGCAGCGCGACGGGACACCATCCAAGAGACCCAGTACTTC. It translates to CSAARRDTIQETQYF.

The chain uses TRBV7-2 and TRBJ2-2; D may correspond to TRBD1 or TRBD2 (6 bases each). Between the trimmed V and J ends, which lost 7 bases and 2 bases, there was a span of 17 bases. The germline CDR1 and CDR2 sequences are SGHTA and FQGNSA. The CDR3 consists of 16 residues. The CDR3 sequence is CASTRGGTHNTGELFF. DNA for the CDR3: TGTGCCAGCACCAGGGGCGGGACACATAACACCGGGGAGCTGTTTTTT.

This clonotype was picked up one time. The chain combines TRBV28 with TRBJ1-5; D is uncertain. Per the germline V gene, CDR1 is MDHEN and CDR2 is SYDVKM. The CDR3 is 16 residues long. Trimming stripped 4 bases from V and 4 bases from J, with 17 bases between. The CDR3 spells CASSSRRAGNNQPQHF. In nucleotides, the CDR3 is TGTGCCAGCAGTTCCCGAAGGGCGGGGAATAATCAGCCCCAGCATTTT.

This clonotype was found a few times. The genes are TRBV7-9 and TRBJ1-2, with unresolved D. This CDR3 has 13 residues. CDR1 SEHNR and CDR2 FQNEAQ come from the germline V gene (reference sequence). V lost 3 bases, J lost 6 bases, and 11 bases lay in between. The CDR3 bases are TGTGCCAGCAGCTTTATATTATTCGATGGCTACACCTTC. Translated, it gives CASSFILFDGYTF.

The rearrangement links TRBV20-1 to TRBJ2-5, with D maybe TRBD1 (5 bases). Trimming shortened V by 0 bases and J by 5 bases, and 16 bases separated the two germline ends. This CDR3 is 15 amino acids long. CDR1 is DFQATT and CDR2 is SNEGSKA in the germline V gene (reference sequence). CDR3 DNA: TGCAGTGCTAGAGATTCCGACAGCGCCGGGGAGACCCAGTACTTC. It specifies CSARDSDSAGETQYF.

A few counts support this clonotype. V is TRBV20-1 and J is TRBJ1-5; D is possibly TRBD1 (5 bases). Per the germline V gene, CDR1 is DFQATT and CDR2 is SNEGSKA (reference sequence). The V and J ends lost 6 bases and 6 bases respectively, with 15 bases between them. The CDR3 length is 13 residues. This CDR3 is CSAPVGGGQPQHF. The CDR3 DNA reads as TGCAGTGCCCCGGTCGGGGGAGGTCAGCCCCAGCATTTT.

The chain employs TRBV21-1 and TRBJ2-1. TRBV21-1 is described as a pseudogene. The CDR3 is made up of 16 amino acids. The CDR3 DNA sequence: TGTGCCAGCAGCACAGGTGGTTCCGTGTCCTACAATGAGCAGTTCTTC. Its protein product is CASSTGGSVSYNEQFF.

This clonotype was recorded a few times. The chain links TRBV19 to TRBJ1-5; TRBD1 is a possible D gene (6 bases). Per germline, CDR1 LNHDA and CDR2 SQIVND (reference sequence). Trimming pared 6 bases from V and 2 bases from J, leaving 17 bases between. The CDR3 spans 16 residues. In DNA, the CDR3 is TGTGCCAGTAGGGGACACTGGGTAAAGGGCAATCAGCCCCAGCATTTT. This translates into CASRGHWVKGNQPQHF. Full variable domain (outside the CDR3, taken from reference TRBV19 and TRBJ1-5): DGGITQSPKYLFRKEGQNVTLSCEQNLNHDAMYWYRQDPGQGLRLIYYSQIVNDFQKGDIAEGYSVSREKKESFPLTVTSAQKNPTAFYLCASRGHWVKGNQPQHFGDGTRLSIL.

The CDR3 DNA is TGCAGTGCTAACTCGGGCGGGATTACCTACGAGCAGTACTTC. Translation: CSANSGGITYEQYF. The chain couples TRBV20-1 to TRBJ2-7; D is possibly TRBD2 (6 bases). V was pared by 4 bases and J by 2 bases, with 15 bases between. The V gene's germline CDR1 is DFQATT and CDR2 SNEGSKA (reference sequence). The CDR3 consists of 14 residues.

This chain links TRBV20-1 with TRBJ1-1; a possible D gene is TRBD1 (6 bases). CDR1 is DFQATT, CDR2 SNEGSKA, per germline (reference sequence). The CDR3 has 13 amino acids. With 7 bases removed from V and 10 bases from J, the gap between germline ends came to 22 bases. The CDR3 loop reads CSGAFWGAEGAFF. As DNA, the CDR3 is TGCAGTGGCGCTTTTTGGGGGGCTGAAGGAGCTTTCTTT.

The chain links TRBV6-2 or TRBV6-3 to TRBJ2-3; possibly TRBD2 for D (6 bases). CDR1 and CDR2 from the germline V gene are MNHEY and SVGEGT. The CDR3 runs to 14 residues. Trimming removed 7 bases from V and 2 bases from J, with 13 bases in between. CDR3 sequence: CASNPTRTTDTQYF. For the CDR3, the DNA is TGTGCCAGCAATCCGACTAGGACCACAGATACGCAGTATTTT.

This chain uses TRBV7-6 with TRBJ1-1; no definite D call. From germline, CDR1 is SGHVS and CDR2 FNYEAQ. The germline V and J ends were trimmed by 0 bases and 1 base, with 6 bases remaining between them. The CDR3 consists of 14 residues. CDR3 sequence (DNA): TGTGCCAGCAGCTTAGCGGACGCGAACACTGAAGCTTTCTTT. It is translated as CASSLADANTEAFF.

This clonotype appeared a few times. This chain uses TRBV7-9 with TRBJ1-2, with D maybe TRBD1 (6 bases). The length of the CDR3 is 15 residues. V lost 4 bases and J 0 bases, leaving 12 bases between the germline ends. Germline values: CDR1 SEHNR, CDR2 FQNEAQ (reference sequence). The CDR3: CASSSATGANYGYTF. As DNA, the CDR3 is TGTGCCAGCAGCTCGGCGACAGGAGCTAACTATGGCTACACCTTC.

CDR3 amino acids: CSARDLAGLLNEQFF. For the CDR3, the DNA is TGCAGTGCTAGAGATCTAGCGGGGTTGTTAAATGAGCAGTTCTTC. V usage is TRBV20-1 and J usage is TRBJ2-1; TRBD2 matches 9 bases. This CDR3 spans 15 amino acids. Losses at the gene ends were 0 bases for V and 7 bases for J; bases not matched to a gene: 7. Germline V gene lookup returns CDR1 DFQATT and CDR2 SNEGSKA (reference sequence).

This sequence joins TRBV2 and TRBJ1-1, with 8 bases that match TRBD1. This CDR3 is 14 amino acids long. V shed 6 bases, J shed 1 base, and the junction held 4 bases outside the gene matches. CDR1 and CDR2 from the germline V gene are SNHLY and FYNNEI. This chain's CDR3 is CASRGQVSNTEAFF. CDR3 nucleotides: TGTGCCAGCAGGGGACAGGTATCGAACACTGAAGCTTTCTTT.

The chain recombines TRBV7-9 with TRBJ2-2; possible D gene TRBD1, 5 bases. V was clipped by 1 base and J by 5 bases, with 11 bases between them. The CDR3 contains 15 residues. The V gene's germline CDR1 is SEHNR and CDR2 FQNEAQ (reference sequence). The CDR3 region is CASSLEQVGTGELFF. The DNA of the CDR3 is TGTGCCAGCAGCTTAGAACAGGTCGGGACCGGGGAGCTGTTTTTT.